This T cell receptor beta chain was identified in a study of blood T cell repertoires in COVID-19. The wider study: Acute and convalescent COVID-19 specimens originated in the United States, Italy and Spain. The cDNA or gDNA used as material had been derived from T cells, B-cell-depleted T cells, or PBMCs.

The CDR3 has 12 residues. J lost 4 bases, V lost 9 bases, and 5 bases had no gene match. Germline CDR1 MNHEY, CDR2 SMNVEV (reference sequence). In the study's own analysis: Using reference gene primer amplification, nucleated cell counts were estimated. Produced via immunoSEQ multiplex PCR; TCRdb's table is partial and in-frame only. V and J calls and clone size are given by that table; D and trimming were obtained from the DNA. The data show fewer than 300,000 clones, roughly 87% seen once. The TCR originated in a woman in her twenties or thirties with acute or convalescent COVID-19. Sequenced: peripheral blood. The V and J genes are TRBV27 and TRBJ1-1; 7 bases match TRBD1. For the CDR3, the DNA is TGTGCCAGTTTGGGACAGTTCACTGAAGCTTTCTTT. Translated: CASLGQFTEAFF.